Shown below are 10 T cell receptor beta chains from a single sample sequenced in a study of T cell changes during pregnancy in multiple sclerosis. The assay was immunoSEQ multiplex PCR, and TCRdb's table has in-frame clones only and misses some. The sample holds over 50,000 clones; about 90% are singletons and the top ten take approximately 1.5%. The sequences come from peripheral blood, collected in the third trimester of pregnancy. These receptors all come from a female donor in good health, enrolled as a control in a pregnancy study.

The rearrangement uses TRBV7-2 and TRBJ1-3, with 8 bases lining up with TRBD1. The V and J ends lost 3 bases and 4 bases, in that order; junction bases with no gene match: 5. The CDR3 totals 15 residues. The germline V gene has CDR1 SGHTA and CDR2 FQGNSA. The DNA for the CDR3 is TGTGCCAGCAGCTTCGTGGACAGGGCAGGAAACACCATATATTTT. This translates into CASSFVDRAGNTIYF.

The chain combines TRBV7-2 with TRBJ2-5; 7 bases are a match to TRBD2. Losses at the gene ends were 3 bases for V and 4 bases for J; bases not matched to a gene: 5. The CDR3 runs to 14 residues. The V gene's germline CDR1 is SGHTA and CDR2 FQGNSA. For the CDR3, the DNA is TGTGCCAGCAGCTTTGGCGGGGGAGGAGAGACCCAGTACTTC. It translates to CASSFGGGGETQYF.

The chain has TRBV7-6 and TRBJ2-1, with 8 bases that match TRBD1. In germline, CDR1 is SGHVS, CDR2 FNYEAQ. The CDR3 sequence is 16 residues long. Trimming cost V 4 bases and J 0 bases; bases outside gene matches: 5. CDR3 region: CASSSTGVSSYNEQFF. As DNA, the CDR3 is TGTGCCAGCAGCTCGACAGGGGTCAGCTCCTACAATGAGCAGTTCTTC.

The rearrangement links TRBV4-2 to TRBJ1-5; D ambiguous. In germline, CDR1 is LGHNA, CDR2 YNFKEQ. Trimming removed 0 bases at V and 9 bases at J, with 15 bases between. This CDR3 has 15 residues. CDR3 amino acids: CASSQDEAAQRPQHF. The CDR3 DNA is TGTGCCAGCAGCCAAGATGAGGCGGCTCAACGGCCCCAGCATTTT.

The chain joins TRBV5-1 to TRBJ1-2; 7 nucleotides agree with TRBD1. Trimming cost V 0 bases and J 4 bases; bases outside gene matches: 0. Germline V gene lookup returns CDR1 SGHRS and CDR2 YFSETQ. The CDR3 is made up of 13 amino acids. For the CDR3, the DNA is TGCGCCAGCAGCTTGGACAGGGGCTATGGCTACACCTTC. Amino acid sequence: CASSLDRGYGYTF.

The chain couples TRBV11-2 to TRBJ2-1, with 10 bases identical to TRBD2. Germline V gene sequence: CDR1 SGHAT, CDR2 FQNNGV. The CDR3 length is 18 residues. V dropped 3 bases and J dropped 1; count of bases not matched to a gene: 9. The CDR3 protein is CASSFKRGGRGSYNEQFF. The CDR3, as DNA: TGTGCCAGCAGCTTTAAGCGGGGGGGCCGTGGGTCCTACAATGAGCAGTTCTTC.

The rearrangement links TRBV7-9 to TRBJ2-7; D remains ambiguous. The CDR3 loop spans 11 amino acids. V was pared by 3 bases and J by 4 bases, with 4 bases between. In germline, CDR1 is SEHNR, CDR2 FQNEAQ (reference sequence). The chain's CDR3 is CASSFSYEQYF. In nucleotides, the CDR3 is TGTGCCAGCAGCTTCTCTTACGAGCAGTACTTC. Complete variable domain (other parts from reference TRBV7-9 and TRBJ2-7): DTGVSQNPRHKITKRGQNVTFRCDPISEHNRLYWYRQTLGQGPEFLTYFQNEAQLEKSRLLSDRFSAERPKGSFSTLEIQRTEQGDSAMYLCASSFSYEQYFGPGTRLTVT.

The sample holds one count of this clone. J is TRBJ1-2 and V is TRBV27, with 8 bases matching TRBD1. Per the germline V gene, CDR1 is MNHEY and CDR2 is SMNVEV (reference sequence). With 6 bases clipped from V and 3 bases from J, the junction kept 0 bases outside the gene matches. This CDR3 is 12 amino acids long. DNA of the CDR3: TGTGCCAGCAGGACAGGGGACTATGGCTACACCTTC. Residues: CASRTGDYGYTF.

The rearrangement joins TRBV5-4 to TRBJ2-1; TRBD2 aligns across 8 bases. The ends lost 3 bases at V and 4 bases at J; junction bases unmatched: 6. The CDR3 loop spans 15 amino acids. Germline V lookup: CDR1 SGHNT, CDR2 YYREEE (reference sequence). The CDR3 sequence is CASSSSGLPYNEQFF. The CDR3 DNA is TGTGCCAGCAGCTCTAGCGGGCTACCTTACAATGAGCAGTTCTTC.

The chain couples TRBV28 to TRBJ2-2; possibly TRBD2 for D (7 bases). V shed 8 bases and J shed 5 bases, with 18 bases lying between them. This CDR3 has 15 residues. Germline V gene lookup returns CDR1 MDHEN and CDR2 SYDVKM. CDR3 sequence reads: CASLGGGQRTGELFF. The CDR3, as DNA: TGTGCCAGCCTTGGGGGGGGGCAGAGGACCGGGGAGCTGTTTTTT.